This T cell receptor beta chain was recorded in a study of shared clonotypes between healthy human individuals (dated by TCRdb to 2018 to 2020). The study in broad terms: A couple of women and three men aged 18 to 49 years were included in the cohort. For each donor, CD4 naive and CD4 memory were each given three plates, CD8 naive was given two plates, and CD8 memory was given one plate. To increase sequencing depth and limit assay-specific biases, TCR repertoire library preparation and sequencing were carried out by different laboratories using diverse techniques. Each donor's leukapheresis produced roughly between roughly 0.9 and 9 billion PBMCs. To estimate repertoire size and how much clonotype sharing occurs between individuals, the study deeply sequenced the blood TCR repertoires of a handful of healthy adults. The paper's findings and limits, for the study overall: The genetic and exposure-history diversity represented was limited by the small number of donors. Higher generation probabilities were observed for clonotypes shared by all four sorted-subset donors than for non-shared clonotypes. Pairwise subsampling indicated that sequencing depth was expected to affect the degree of clonotype sharing among donors. Estimated clonotype richness was generally larger for naive than for memory subsets. Even with the large sequencing depth, rarefaction of the sorted-subset datasets indicated that sequencing was incomplete. Only blood was sampled, and tissue TCR repertoires likely differ from those in blood. Sharing across several donors was observed for approximately 5% of naive CD4, over 3% of naive CD8, 2% to 2.5% of memory CD4, and around 0.4% of memory CD8 clonotypes.

The donors were healthy, HIV-negative adults who had no recently reported acute infections or vaccinations. Every donor was a Caucasian adult living in Nashville, Tennessee, USA. CD4+ T cells were enriched through magnetic negative selection, after which naive cells were positively selected on CD45RA and the remaining negative fraction served as the memory subset. After blood collection by leukapheresis, PBMCs were isolated using Ficoll-Histopaque density gradient centrifugation and then cryopreserved in the vapor phase of liquid nitrogen. Purity and quantity of every magnetically sorted T cell population were checked by analytical flow cytometry. Each sorted fraction had its genomic DNA isolated and then quantified by UV absorbance on a Nanodrop 2000c. Measured from the cysteine to the phenylalanine, the CDR3 is 14 residues long. Only the CDR3 part of the read is kept: 42 bases, read in frame from the first base. Looking up the germline V gene yields CDR1 SGHRS and CDR2 YFSETQ. V is pared back by 3 bases and J by 0 bases, with 8 bases lying between the germline termini.

As regards this clone: What antigen it recognizes has not been identified. No qualities accompany the bases; no much larger clone lies one base away.

TCR CDR3 regions were amplified from genomic DNA by multiplex PCR using the deep immunoSEQ assay. For each cell subset, the extracted genomic DNA was distributed evenly across all wells of several immunoSEQ 96-well plates, and each plate served as one replicate. For sorted subsets, approximately 190 ng of genomic DNA, equivalent to roughly 33,000 T cell genomes, went into each replicate PCR. Purified libraries were measured with a Qubit 3.0 fluorometer, size-checked on a Bioanalyzer 2100, and measured again with the KAPA Library Quantification kit. Every immunoSEQ 96-well plate was sequenced on a separate single-read 150-cycle Illumina NextSeq 550 flow cell. The study's processing was this. Because the immunoSEQ output included only junctional sequences and no quality scores, the filtering could not be the same as the filtering used for full-length reads. Sequences were annotated with PyIR, a Python wrapper for IgBLAST v1.9, and V/J genes and CDR3 were assigned using IMGT germline references. Reads were removed for weak V/J assignments (E-value above 1e-6), missing CDR3, stop codons, out-of-frame junctions, or ambiguous translated residues. V3J clonotypes were defined as sequences sharing the same inferred V gene, J gene, and CDR3 amino acid sequence. Percentage overlap between repertoires was calculated by dividing the number of shared unique clonotypes by the size of the smaller repertoire. Richness of each repertoire was evaluated using RTK rarefaction, the Chao1 estimator, and Recon v2.1 estimates of unobserved clonotypes. Generation probabilities for all TCRbeta clonotypes obtained by the gDNA method from a few donors were computed using OLGA. This immuneACCESS table, as held by TCRdb, lists in-frame sequences with V and J called but not all clones. Of the missing ones, under half trace to an unresolved V gene in checked studies; the others have no known cause. The V and J calls and clone size come from that table; D and trimming were worked out from the DNA. The sample has 2 million to 2.5 million clones on record, under 97% of them singletons. Clones ranked in the top ten supply approximately 0.13% of the sample.

Sequenced input: naive CD4+ T cells sorted from blood. According to the study, the label for this sample's cell subset or site signals: CD45RA+ positively selected. The chain links TRBV5-1 with TRBJ2-3; the D region possibly corresponds to TRBD2 (5 bases align). The receptor's source is a man aged 18 to 29 in good health. This receptor carries the CDR3 CASSYRTSTDTQYF. The DNA sequence is TGCGCCAGCAGCTACCGGACTAGCACAGATACGCAGTATTTT.